Presented here are 7 T cell receptor beta chains from one specimen sequenced in a study of Ad26.COV2.S vaccination and SARS-CoV-2 variants. The data were produced by immunoSEQ multiplex PCR, yet TCRdb's version contains in-frame clones alone and is incomplete. The profile shows some 450,000 clones, less than 95% of them singletons. Treatment reported: around 19 received Ad26.COV2.S at low or high dose, single or two shots; roughly 5 received placebo; per-sample allocation not given. Collection of the samples took place on day 63 after the first injection of vaccine or placebo. The source material was peripheral blood, sampled in a trial of Ad26.COV2.S vaccine versus placebo. These receptor sequences come from a person aged 18 to 59 who received the Ad26.COV2.S COVID-19 vaccine or a placebo.

The CDR3 spells CASRLSTGNGYTF. The CDR3 DNA follows: TGTGCCAGCAGGCTCAGCACAGGGAATGGCTACACCTTC. The rearrangement joins TRBV7-9 to TRBJ1-2; possibly TRBD1 for D (6 bases). The CDR3 extends over 13 amino acids. The germline V gene has CDR1 SEHNR and CDR2 FQNEAQ (reference sequence). The V and J ends lost 6 bases and 6 bases respectively, with 14 bases between them.

The rearrangement links TRBV5-4 to TRBJ1-2, with TRBD1 as a possible D gene (6 bases). The germline V and J ends were trimmed by 4 bases and 5 bases, with 12 bases remaining between them. CDR1 is SGHNT and CDR2 is YYREEE in the germline V gene (reference sequence). The CDR3 length is 13 residues. The DNA for the CDR3 is TGTGCCAGCAGCCAGGACAGAGCATATGGCTACACCTTC. It yields the protein CASSQDRAYGYTF.

V and J are TRBV6-5 and TRBJ2-7; D not certain. Germline loops: CDR1 MNHEY, CDR2 SVGAGI. The CDR3 runs to 14 residues. V was clipped by 0 bases and J by 9 bases, with 15 bases between them. The CDR3 here is CASSYSYSKVVQYF. The DNA of the CDR3 is TGTGCCAGCAGTTACTCTTACAGTAAGGTTGTGCAGTACTTC.

This clone showed up just a few times. The chain uses TRBV19 and TRBJ1-5; 9 nucleotides agree with TRBD1. Germline CDR1 reads LNHDA; CDR2 reads SQIVND (reference sequence). V dropped 4 bases and J dropped 10; count of bases not matched to a gene: 11. The CDR3 is made up of 15 amino acids. The CDR3 protein is CASSTTGQGSRPQHF. CDR3 in DNA: TGTGCCAGTAGTACCACGGGACAGGGATCGAGACCCCAGCATTTT.

The gene calls are TRBV7-8 and TRBJ2-2; D is unresolved. Germline values: CDR1 SGHVS, CDR2 FQNEAQ. The CDR3 is 13 residues long. V lost 4 bases and J lost 7, with 10 bases in between. Here the CDR3 reads CASSSDLNGELFF. The DNA of the CDR3 is TGTGCCAGCAGCTCGGACCTCAACGGGGAGCTGTTTTTT.

CDR3 sequence: CASSSRQGGTQYF. The DNA of the CDR3 is TGTGCCAGCAGCTCTCGGCAGGGTGGGACCCAGTACTTC. The chain couples TRBV7-3 to TRBJ2-5; a possible D gene is TRBD1 (5 bases). The V gene's germline CDR1 is SGHTA and CDR2 FQGTGA. The CDR3 runs to 13 residues. Trimming took 4 bases from V and 7 from J, leaving 13 bases between them.

This chain connects TRBV5-4 to TRBJ2-2, with 9 bases identical to TRBD2. The CDR3 consists of 18 residues. The junction had 11 bases not matched to a gene; V was cut back by 0 bases and J by 5 bases. Per the germline V gene, CDR1 is SGHNT and CDR2 is YYREEE (reference sequence). The CDR3 spells CASSLALGGSGSTGELFF. In DNA form, the CDR3 reads TGTGCCAGCAGCTTGGCCCTTGGGGGTAGCGGGAGTACCGGGGAGCTGTTTTTT.